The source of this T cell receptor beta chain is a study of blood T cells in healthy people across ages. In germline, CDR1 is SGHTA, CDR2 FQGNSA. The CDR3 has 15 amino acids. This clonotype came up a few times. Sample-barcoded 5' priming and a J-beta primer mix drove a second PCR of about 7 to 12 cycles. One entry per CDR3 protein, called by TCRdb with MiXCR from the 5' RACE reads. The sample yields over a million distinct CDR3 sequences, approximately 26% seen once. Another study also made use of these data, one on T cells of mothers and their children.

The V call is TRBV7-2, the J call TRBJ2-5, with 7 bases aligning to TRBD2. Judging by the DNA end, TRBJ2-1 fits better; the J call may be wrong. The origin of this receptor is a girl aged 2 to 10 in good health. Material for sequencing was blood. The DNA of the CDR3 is TGTGCCAGCAGCCGTAGCGGGTGGACCTACAATGAGCAGTTCTTC. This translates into CASSRSGWTYNEQFF.